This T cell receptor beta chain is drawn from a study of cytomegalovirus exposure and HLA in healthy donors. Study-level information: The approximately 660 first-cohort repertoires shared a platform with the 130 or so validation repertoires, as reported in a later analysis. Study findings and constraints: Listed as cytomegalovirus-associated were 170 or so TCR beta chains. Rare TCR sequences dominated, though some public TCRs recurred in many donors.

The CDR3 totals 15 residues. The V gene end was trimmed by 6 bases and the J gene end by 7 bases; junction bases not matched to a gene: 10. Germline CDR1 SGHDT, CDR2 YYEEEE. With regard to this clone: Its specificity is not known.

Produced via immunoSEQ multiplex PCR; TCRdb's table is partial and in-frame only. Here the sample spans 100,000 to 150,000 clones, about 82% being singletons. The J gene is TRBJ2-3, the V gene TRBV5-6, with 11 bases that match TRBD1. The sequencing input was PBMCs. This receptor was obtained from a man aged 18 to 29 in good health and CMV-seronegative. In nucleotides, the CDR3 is TGTGCCAGCATTAGGTCCGGGACAGGGGGAAATACGCAGTATTTT. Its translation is CASIRSGTGGNTQYF.